The clone carrying this T cell receptor (beta chain) is medium-sized within its sample. The antigen is undetermined. This sample stems from a study of spatial heterogeneity in lung cancer. Broader study findings: There were more appearances of ubiquitous expanded tumor TCRs in blood at resection than at follow-up.

From the 5' RACE reads, TCRdb called clonotypes with MiXCR, one entry per CDR3 protein. The sample gives some 11,000 distinct CDR3 sequences, over 6.5% of which show up once; 20% to 30% is in the top ten. The sample's time point: sample taken at primary tumor resection. Whole RNA, which was extracted from tumor, nontumor lung tissue or frozen PBMC, was sequenced without any cell sorting. The source of this sequence is a male donor with early-stage non-small cell lung cancer. The material sequenced was PBMCs, taken at surgery.

The CDR3 protein is CASSLGATESTDTQYF. The CDR3 DNA sequence: TGTGCCAGCAGCTTAGGGGCCACCGAAAGCACAGATACGCAGTATTTT. The J gene is TRBJ2-3, the V gene TRBV11-3, with D unclear. Germline V gene sequence: CDR1 SGHNT, CDR2 YENEEA. Trimming removed 1 base at V and 0 bases at J, with 11 bases between. The CDR3 consists of 16 residues.